Described below is a single T cell receptor beta chain sequence and its context. Its antigen is undetermined. This sample is part of a study of cytomegalovirus exposure and HLA in healthy donors. Study background: Of all 400 or so donors who were genotyped, around 79% belonged to the Caucasian-associated ancestry cluster.

Study results and caveats: Another analysis was done later, and it associated 16,951 TCR beta sequences with HLA alleles at 0.05 false discovery rate.

The CDR3 consists of 15 residues. CDR1 WNHNN and CDR2 SYGVQD come from the germline V gene (reference sequence). With 9 bases removed from V and 4 bases from J, the gap between germline ends came to 22 bases. PCR was performed using 60 Vbeta and 13 Jbeta primers. Sequencing was performed with immunoSEQ multiplex PCR; in TCRdb, only in-frame clones are kept and a portion is missing. The data contain fewer than 150,000 clones, around 78% of them seen just once; the ten biggest clones take up 6.2%. This TCR was sampled from a woman in her forties in good health and CMV-seropositive. The V call is TRBV10-1, the J call TRBJ2-7, with TRBD1 as a possible D gene (6 bases). The sequenced sample was PBMCs. CDR3 in amino acids: CARVYWDLRGYEQYF. The CDR3 DNA follows: TGCGCCAGGGTCTATTGGGACCTCAGGGGTTACGAGCAGTACTTC.